The clone carrying this T cell receptor beta chain was counted many times. The CDR3 runs to 13 residues. The germline gives CDR1 KGHSH, CDR2 LQKENI. V lost 4 bases to trimming and J lost 4 bases, with 11 bases between them. The data derive from a study of metastatic and nonmetastatic thyroid tumors. TCRdb used MiXCR to call clones anew from the PCR reads. The sample includes about 93,000 clones, approximately 9% of them seen just once. Thyroid surgery took place with no prior treatment in any patient. This receptor was taken from a female donor with papillary thyroid cancer or a benign thyroid nodule (not recorded which). Some clones in this sample may be carry-over from other donors' samples. Material for sequencing was blood. The rearrangement uses TRBV18 and TRBJ2-7; tentatively, D is TRBD1 (6 bases). CDR3 amino acids: CASSRSRGYEQYF. The CDR3 coding sequence is TGTGCCAGCTCACGTTCGAGGGGGTACGAGCAGTACTTC.